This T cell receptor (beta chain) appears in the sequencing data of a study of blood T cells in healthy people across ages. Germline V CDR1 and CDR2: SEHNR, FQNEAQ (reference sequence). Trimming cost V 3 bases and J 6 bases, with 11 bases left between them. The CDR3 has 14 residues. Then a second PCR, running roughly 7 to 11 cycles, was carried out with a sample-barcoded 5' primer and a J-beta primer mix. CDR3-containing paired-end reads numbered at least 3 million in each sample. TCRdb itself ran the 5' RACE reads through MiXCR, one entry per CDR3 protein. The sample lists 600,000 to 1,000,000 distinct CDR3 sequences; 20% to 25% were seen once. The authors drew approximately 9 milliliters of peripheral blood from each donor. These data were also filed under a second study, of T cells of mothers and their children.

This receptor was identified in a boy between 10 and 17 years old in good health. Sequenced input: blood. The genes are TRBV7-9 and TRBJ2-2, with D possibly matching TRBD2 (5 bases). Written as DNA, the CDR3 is TGTGCCAGCAGCTTCGCTAGCTCCCCCGGGGAGCTGTTTTTT. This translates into CASSFASSPGELFF.